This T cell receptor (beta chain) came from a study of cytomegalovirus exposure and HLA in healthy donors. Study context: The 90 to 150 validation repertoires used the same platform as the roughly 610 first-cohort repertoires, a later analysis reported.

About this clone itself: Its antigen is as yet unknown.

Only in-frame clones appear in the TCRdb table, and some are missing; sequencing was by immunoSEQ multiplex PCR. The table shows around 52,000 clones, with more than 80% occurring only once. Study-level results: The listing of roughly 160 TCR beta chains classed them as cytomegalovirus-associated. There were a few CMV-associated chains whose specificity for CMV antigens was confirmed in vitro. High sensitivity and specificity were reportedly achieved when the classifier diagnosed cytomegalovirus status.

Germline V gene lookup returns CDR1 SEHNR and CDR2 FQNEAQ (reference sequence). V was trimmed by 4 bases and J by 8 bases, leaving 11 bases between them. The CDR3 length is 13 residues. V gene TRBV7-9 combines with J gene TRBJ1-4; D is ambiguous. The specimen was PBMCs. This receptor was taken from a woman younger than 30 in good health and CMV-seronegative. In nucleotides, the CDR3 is TGTGCCAGCAGCTCTCTGGCACAGGAAAAACTGTTTTTT. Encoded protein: CASSSLAQEKLFF.